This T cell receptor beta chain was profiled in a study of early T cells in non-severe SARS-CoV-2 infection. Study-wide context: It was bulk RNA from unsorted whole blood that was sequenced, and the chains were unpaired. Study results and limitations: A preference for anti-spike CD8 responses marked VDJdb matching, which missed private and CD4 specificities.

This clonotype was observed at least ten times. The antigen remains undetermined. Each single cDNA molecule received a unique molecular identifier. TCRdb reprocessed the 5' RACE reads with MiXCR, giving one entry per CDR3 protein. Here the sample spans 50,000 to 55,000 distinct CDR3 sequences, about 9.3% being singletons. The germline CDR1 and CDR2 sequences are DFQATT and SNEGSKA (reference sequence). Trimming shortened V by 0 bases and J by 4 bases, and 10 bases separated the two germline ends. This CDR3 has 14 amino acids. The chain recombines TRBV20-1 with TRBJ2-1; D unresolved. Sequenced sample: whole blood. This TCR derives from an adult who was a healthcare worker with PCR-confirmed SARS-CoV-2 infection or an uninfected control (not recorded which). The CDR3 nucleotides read TGCAGTGCTAGAGATAGTAGGGTTTACAATGAGCAGTTCTTC. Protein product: CSARDSRVYNEQFF.